The clone carrying this T cell receptor (beta chain) appeared a single time. Its antigen is unidentified. V gave up 5 bases and J gave up 0 bases, with 17 bases separating them. The CDR3 runs 17 residues. Germline-derived CDR1 and CDR2 are LGHNA and YNFKEQ. This specimen comes from a study of T cell responses to AZD1222 COVID-19 vaccine. Findings and limits, study-wide: Unmutated regions of variants are reportedly targeted by nearly half of spike-specific TCRs.

Clones were read by immunoSEQ multiplex PCR, and TCRdb kept only the in-frame ones, dropping some. Of 100,000 to 150,000 clones detected, about 92% appear once; the ten largest clones hold approximately 5%. The sequence was obtained from an adult who received the AZD1222 COVID-19 vaccine. Sequencing used peripheral blood, obtained 28 days after the second AZD1222 dose. V usage is TRBV4-2 and J usage is TRBJ2-4, with D possibly being TRBD1 (6 bases). The chain's CDR3 is CASSAEGTGLAKNIQYF. DNA for the CDR3: TGTGCCAGCAGCGCAGAAGGTACAGGGCTAGCCAAAAACATTCAGTACTTC.